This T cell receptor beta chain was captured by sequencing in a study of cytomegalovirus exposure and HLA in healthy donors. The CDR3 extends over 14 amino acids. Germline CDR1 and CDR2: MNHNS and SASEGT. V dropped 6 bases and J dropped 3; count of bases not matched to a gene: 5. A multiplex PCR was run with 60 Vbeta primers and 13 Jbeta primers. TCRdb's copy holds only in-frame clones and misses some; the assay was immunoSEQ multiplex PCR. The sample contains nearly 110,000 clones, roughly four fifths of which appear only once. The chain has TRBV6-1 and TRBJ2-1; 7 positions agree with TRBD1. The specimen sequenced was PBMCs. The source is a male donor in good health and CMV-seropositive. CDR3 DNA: TGTGCCAGCAGCGTGAGGGGGCGCTACAATGAGCAGTTCTTC. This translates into CASSVRGRYNEQFF.